Listed below are T cell receptor beta chains from one sample, sequenced in a study of blood T cell repertoires in COVID-19. The assay was immunoSEQ multiplex PCR, and TCRdb's table has in-frame clones only and misses some. The sample includes about 63,000 clones, approximately 88% of them seen just once. The sequencing input was peripheral blood. The receptors come from a human donor in a cohort sampled during active COVID-19. The CDR3 runs from the conserved cysteine through the conserved F or W. D genes are given only for firm matches. Rows may omit the clone size; those that give it use once, few, many or a size class.

V gene	clone size	J gene	D gene	CDR3 DNA	CDR3 protein
TRBV7-9	once	TRBJ1-5	-	TGTGCCGTTATTACAGGGAACAGCAATCAGCCCCAGCATTTT	CAVITGNSNQPQHF
TRBV19	-	TRBJ2-6	TRBD1	TGTGCCAGTAGTATCCCCGTTCAGGGGGTGGGGCTCTCTGGGGCCAACGTCCTGACTTTC	CASSIPVQGVGLSGANVLTF
TRBV5-4	-	TRBJ1-1	-	TGTGCCAGCAGCTGGGGGGGGAACACTGAAGCTTTCTTT	CASSWGGNTEAFF
TRBV7-2	-	TRBJ2-1	TRBD1	TGTGCCAGCAGCACCGACAGGGCCACCTACAATGAGCAGTTCTTC	CASSTDRATYNEQFF
TRBV7-2	-	TRBJ2-1	-	TGTGCCAGCAGTTCCCCGGGACTTCGTTACAATGAGCAGTTCTTC	CASSSPGLRYNEQFF
TRBV18	few	TRBJ1-1	-	TGTGCCAGCTCATACGCACAGGGTCGGGAAGCTTTCTTT	CASSYAQGREAFF
TRBV6-2/TRBV6-3	-	TRBJ2-1	TRBD1	TGTGCCAGCAGTTCTCACAGGGGGCGCATCTCCTACAATGAGCAGTTCTTC	CASSSHRGRISYNEQFF
TRBV6-2/TRBV6-3	-	TRBJ2-1	TRBD2	TGTGCCAGCAGCTCAGCGGGGGGCTCCTACAATGAGCAGTTCTTC	CASSSAGGSYNEQFF
TRBV6-2/TRBV6-3	-	TRBJ1-5	-	TGTGCCAGCAGTTACTCCCCCTCGGGAGCCGGGGGCAATCAGCCCCAGCATTTT	CASSYSPSGAGGNQPQHF
TRBV11-3	-	TRBJ2-7	TRBD1	TGTGCCAGCAGCTTAGGACAGGGGATAGCCTACGAGCAGTACTTC	CASSLGQGIAYEQYF
TRBV4-3	-	TRBJ1-4	TRBD1	TGCGCCAGCAGCCCAGGAGGGACAGGGTACGAAAAACTGTTTTTT	CASSPGGTGYEKLFF
TRBV28	-	TRBJ1-2	TRBD1	TGTGCCAGCAGCCTAGGACAGGGCTATGGCTACACCTTC	CASSLGQGYGYTF
TRBV7-6	once	TRBJ1-4	TRBD1	TGTGCCAGCAGCTCCACAGGGGGCCGCGAAAAACTGTTTTTT	CASSSTGGREKLFF
TRBV6-6	-	TRBJ2-5	-	TGTGCCAGCAGTTACTCCGGGAGAAAAGAGACCCAGTACTTC	CASSYSGRKETQYF
TRBV11-2	-	TRBJ2-7	-	TGTGCCAGCAGCTTAGCCATCTACGAGCAGTACTTC	CASSLAIYEQYF
TRBV6-4	-	TRBJ2-1	TRBD2	TGTGCCAGCAGTAATAGCGGGGGGGCATACAATGAGCAGTTCTTC	CASSNSGGAYNEQFF
TRBV18	-	TRBJ2-7	TRBD1	TGTGCCAGCTCATCCCGACAGGGAGAACTACGGCAGCAGTACTTC	CASSSRQGELRQQYF
TRBV11-2	-	TRBJ2-3	-	TGTGCCAGCAGCGCAACCGGGGATAGCACAGATACGCAGTATTTT	CASSATGDSTDTQYF
TRBV15	-	TRBJ2-1	TRBD2	TGTGCCACCAGCAGAGGGACTAGCGGGAGCGTCTCCTACAATGAGCAGTTCTTC	CATSRGTSGSVSYNEQFF
TRBV11-2	-	TRBJ1-3	-	TGTGCCAGCAGCTTGGGACTACAAAACACCATATATTTT	CASSLGLQNTIYF
TRBV28	-	TRBJ2-6	TRBD1	TGTGCCAGCACCCTCTCCGGGACAGGGCCCTCTGGGGCCAACGTCCTGACTTTC	CASTLSGTGPSGANVLTF
TRBV19	-	TRBJ1-5	TRBD1	TGTGCCAGTAGTTTGGACAGGGGCAATCAGCCCCAGCATTTT	CASSLDRGNQPQHF
TRBV15	-	TRBJ1-5	-	TGTGCCACCAGCAGAGATTATAGCAATCAGCCCCAGCATTTT	CATSRDYSNQPQHF
TRBV2	-	TRBJ2-3	TRBD2	TGTGCCAGCAGGGAAAAGTTGACTAGCGGGAGAACAGATACGCAGTATTTT	CASREKLTSGRTDTQYF
TRBV18	-	TRBJ1-1	-	TGTGCCAGCTCACCAATAAGAGAGACTGAAGCTTTCTTT	CASSPIRETEAFF
TRBV5-1	once	TRBJ2-3	-	TGCGCCAGCAGCTTGGGTGGGAGAGGAAGCACAGATACGCAGTATTTT	CASSLGGRGSTDTQYF
TRBV7-2	-	TRBJ2-7	TRBD2	TGTGCCAGCAGCTCGCAAAATGTACTAGCGGGCTCGTCCTACGAGCAGTACTTC	CASSSQNVLAGSSYEQYF
TRBV2	once	TRBJ1-5	-	TGTGCCAGCAGACTTCAGGTTCACCCGCCCCAGCATTTT	CASRLQVHPPQHF
TRBV7-2	-	TRBJ1-2	-	TGTGTTGTGGGGGCGGCCAACTATGGCTACACCTTC	CVVGAANYGYTF
TRBV20-1	-	TRBJ1-5	TRBD1	TGCAGTGCTAGTCAGGGACAGGGAAGCAATCAGCCCCAGCATTTT	CSASQGQGSNQPQHF
TRBV4-1	-	TRBJ2-2	-	TGCGCCAGCAGCCAGACTCCTACGAACACCGGGGAGCTGTTTTTT	CASSQTPTNTGELFF
TRBV11-2	-	TRBJ2-4	-	TGTGCCAGCAGCTTAGCCGGGGTAGGGGCCAAAAACATTCAGTACTTC	CASSLAGVGAKNIQYF
TRBV9	-	TRBJ2-1	-	TGTGCCAGCAGCGTAGTAGGGGACAAGTGGAATGAGCAGTTCTTC	CASSVVGDKWNEQFF
TRBV6-2/TRBV6-3	-	TRBJ1-1	-	TGTGCCAGCAGTTACTCGATGGCAGGGGTGAACACTGAAGCTTTCTTT	CASSYSMAGVNTEAFF
TRBV19	once	TRBJ2-1	-	TGTGCCAGTAGTACCGACAGCCTCTCCTACAATGAGCAGTTCTTC	CASSTDSLSYNEQFF
TRBV12-5	-	TRBJ1-1	-	TGTGCTAGTGGACCCGACGGGGGGGCCAACACTGAAGCTTTCTTT	CASGPDGGANTEAFF
TRBV27	-	TRBJ1-6	TRBD1	TGTGCCAGCAGAGGGACAGGGGTCTCCTTTTATTCACCCCTCCACTTT	CASRGTGVSFYSPLHF
TRBV5-1	-	TRBJ2-1	TRBD2	TGCGCCAGCAGCCTGGGGGGACTAAACAATGAGCAGTTCTTC	CASSLGGLNNEQFF
TRBV7-9	-	TRBJ1-1	TRBD1	TGTGCCAGCAGCTTAGATGGGACAGGGCACACTGAAGCTTTCTTT	CASSLDGTGHTEAFF
TRBV11-2	-	TRBJ2-1	TRBD2	TGTGCCAGCAGCTTAGTAGCCAGCGGGGGTGAGCAGTTCTTC	CASSLVASGGEQFF
TRBV12-3/TRBV12-4	-	TRBJ2-7	-	TGTGCCAGCAAATTGAGGGGGACGAGAGAGCAGTACTTC	CASKLRGTREQYF
TRBV2	-	TRBJ2-5	-	TGTGCCAGCAGCGAGGACAGCCAAGAGACCCAGTACTTC	CASSEDSQETQYF
TRBV18	once	TRBJ1-1	-	TGTGCCAGCTCACCCCTTCAGGGCCGAAATGCTGAAGCTTTCTTT	CASSPLQGRNAEAFF
TRBV5-1	once	TRBJ2-7	-	TGCGCCAGCAGCCACAGTGGAAGCTCCTACGAGCAGTACTTC	CASSHSGSSYEQYF
TRBV21-1	-	TRBJ1-6	-	TGTGCCAGCAGCAAAGCTGGGAAACTACAGGGGGCGGATTCACCCCTCCACTTT	CASSKAGKLQGADSPLHF
TRBV5-4	-	TRBJ2-2	TRBD2	TGTGCCAGCAGCCTGATGGCGGGAGGGTCCGGGGAGCTGTTTTTT	CASSLMAGGSGELFF
TRBV28	few	TRBJ2-1	TRBD2	TGTGCCAGCAGTTCCGGGACTAGCGGGAGAGGAGATGAGCAGTTCTTC	CASSSGTSGRGDEQFF
TRBV9	-	TRBJ2-1	-	TGTGCCAGCAGCGTAGCTACAGGGTTGGATAAGCAGTTCTTC	CASSVATGLDKQFF
TRBV30	-	TRBJ2-2	TRBD2	TGTGCCTGGAAGACTAGCGGAAACACCGGGGAGCTGTTTTTT	CAWKTSGNTGELFF
TRBV7-3	-	TRBJ2-1	TRBD1	TGTGCCAGCAGCTTATCTGGTCCAGGGGACAGGGGGCTTAATGAGCAGTTCTTC	CASSLSGPGDRGLNEQFF
TRBV2	-	TRBJ2-5	TRBD2	TGTGCCAGCAGTGAAGGCTCCGGGACTAGACTCGAGACCCAGTACTTC	CASSEGSGTRLETQYF
TRBV19	few	TRBJ1-1	TRBD1	TGTGCCAGTAGTAGGGGACAGGGGCTGAACACTGAAGCTTTCTTT	CASSRGQGLNTEAFF
TRBV3-1/TRBV3-2	-	TRBJ2-7	-	TGTGCCAGCAGCCCCCCTCGACAGTTCCAGGGCAACGAGCAGTACTTC	CASSPPRQFQGNEQYF
TRBV11-2	-	TRBJ1-2	-	TGTGCCAGCAGCTTATTAACAGGGATCGAAGGCTACACCTTC	CASSLLTGIEGYTF
TRBV7-8	-	TRBJ2-5	-	TGTGCCAGCAGATTAACTCGGGAGACCCAGTACTTC	CASRLTRETQYF